This T cell receptor (beta chain) comes out of a study of CD8 T cells in Susac syndrome. CDR1 SQVTM and CDR2 ANQGSEA come from the germline V gene. The CDR3 has 13 amino acids. Germline trimming cut 0 bases from V and 4 bases from J; bases unmatched to any gene: 0. Reverse transcription of roughly 0.5 to 1 ug RNA used random hexamers. The TCR beta CDR3 was amplified by immunoSEQ multiplex PCR across 54 Vbeta, 13 Jbeta. Each CDR3 protein gets one entry after TCRdb re-called the immunoSEQ multiplex PCR reads with MiXCR. The table lists some 200,000 distinct CDR3 sequences, about 95% of them singletons. TCR beta sequences were obtained from blood CD8+ and CD4+ T cells.

The V call is TRBV29-1, the J call TRBJ2-3; the match to TRBD2 covers 8 bases. Sequenced material: CD4+ T cells from PBMCs. This TCR was recovered from a human donor with multiple sclerosis. CDR3 sequence: CSVEERGADTQYF. The CDR3 nucleotides read TGCAGCGTTGAAGAGCGGGGGGCAGATACGCAGTATTTT.